One and the same sample provided the 22 T cell receptor beta chains below, sequenced in a study of blood T cell repertoires in COVID-19. Clones were sequenced by immunoSEQ multiplex PCR, and TCRdb holds only the in-frame ones, with some missing. The sample records around 100,000 clones, approximately 88% being singletons. Sequenced input: peripheral blood. The receptors stem from a woman in her forties with acute or convalescent COVID-19.

This chain connects TRBV27 to TRBJ1-3; D might be TRBD1 (5 bases). The CDR3 sequence is 14 residues long. Germline V gives CDR1 MNHEY, CDR2 SMNVEV (reference sequence). Trimming stripped 2 bases from V and 2 bases from J, with 7 bases between. The CDR3 coding sequence is TGTGCCAGCAGTTTACGGGGGGCTGGAAACACCATATATTTT. This codes for CASSLRGAGNTIYF.

This clone appeared a few times. The V and J genes are TRBV19 and TRBJ2-1; the D is unclear. This CDR3 has 13 amino acids. With 3 bases removed from V and 7 bases from J, the gap between germline ends came to 10 bases. Germline V lookup: CDR1 LNHDA, CDR2 SQIVND (reference sequence). The CDR3 nucleotides read TGTGCCAGTAGTATCGGGTTTTGGAATGAGCAGTTCTTC. Its translation: CASSIGFWNEQFF.

The CDR3 DNA reads as TGTGCCAGCAGTTCCCTAAATGAGCAGTTCTTC. Encoded protein: CASSSLNEQFF. The chain links TRBV12-3 or TRBV12-4 to TRBJ2-1; D gene uncertain. This CDR3 is 11 amino acids long. Trimming took off 4 bases at V and 7 bases at J, with 5 bases between the two ends.

The genes are TRBV15 and TRBJ1-5; maybe TRBD1 (5 bases). V shed 1 base and J shed 0 bases, with 13 bases lying between them. This CDR3 comprises 17 residues. The V gene's germline CDR1 is LNHNV and CDR2 YYDKDF (reference sequence). The CDR3 protein is CATSRGSTDTSNQPQHF. DNA of the CDR3: TGTGCCACCAGCAGAGGCTCGACAGACACTAGCAATCAGCCCCAGCATTTT.

The chain combines TRBV27 with TRBJ1-2; no clear D. The CDR3 is 13 amino acids. CDR1 and CDR2 (germline): MNHEY, SMNVEV (reference sequence). The V and J ends lost 2 bases and 4 bases respectively, with 8 bases between them. The CDR3 DNA is TGTGCCAGCAGTTTAAGTGGCGGCTATGGCTACACCTTC. Translation: CASSLSGGYGYTF.

J is TRBJ1-6 and V is TRBV19, with 7 bases matching TRBD1. Germline values: CDR1 LNHDA, CDR2 SQIVND (reference sequence). J was trimmed by 11 bases and V by 5 bases; bases with no gene match: 18. There are 17 residues in the CDR3. CDR3 sequence (DNA): TGTGCCAGTAGTCCTGGACCCGGGACAGTGACTCAGGCACCCCTCCACTTT. Its translation is CASSPGPGTVTQAPLHF. Together with reference TRBV19 and TRBJ1-6, the CDR3 gives the full variable domain: DGGITQSPKYLFRKEGQNVTLSCEQNLNHDAMYWYRQDPGQGLRLIYYSQIVNDFQKGDIAEGYSVSREKKESFPLTVTSAQKNPTAFYLCASSPGPGTVTQAPLHFGNGTRLTVT.

This sequence joins TRBV6-5 and TRBJ1-3; unclear D gene. CDR3 length: 15 amino acids. The V gene lost 3 bases and the J gene lost 0 bases, with 9 bases spanning the gap. Germline CDR1 and CDR2: MNHEY and SVGAGI. The CDR3 is CASSYQGSSGNTIYF. In DNA form, the CDR3 reads TGTGCCAGCAGTTATCAAGGGAGCTCTGGAAACACCATATATTTT.

This clone was seen more than once but under ten times. The J gene is TRBJ1-1, the V gene TRBV3-1 (or the pseudogene TRBV3-2), with unresolved D. CDR1 is LGHDT and CDR2 is YNNKEL in the germline V gene (reference sequence). V was trimmed by 0 bases and J by 1 base, leaving 9 bases between them. The length of the CDR3 is 15 residues. CDR3 in DNA: TGTGCCAGCAGCCAAGAAATGCGTCAGAACACTGAAGCTTTCTTT. This codes for CASSQEMRQNTEAFF.

The chain joins TRBV15 to TRBJ2-3, with TRBD2 identical over 8 bases. The CDR3 sequence is 15 residues long. V dropped 9 bases and J dropped 1; count of bases not matched to a gene: 9. The germline gives CDR1 LNHNV, CDR2 YYDKDF (reference sequence). CDR3 sequence (DNA): TGTGCCACGCGCCGGGGGGGCCAGGGCACAGATACGCAGTATTTT. Residues: CATRRGGQGTDTQYF.

The sample holds a few counts of this clone. The chain combines TRBV9 with TRBJ2-5, with D perhaps TRBD2 (6 bases). The CDR3 sequence is 13 residues long. From germline, CDR1 is SGDLS and CDR2 YYNGEE. V dropped 2 bases and J dropped 2 bases, with 7 bases sitting between them. The CDR3 DNA reads as TGTGCCAGCAGCGTTCGGGGGCAAGAGACCCAGTACTTC. This translates into CASSVRGQETQYF.

The gene calls are TRBV9 and TRBJ2-7, with 7 bases that match TRBD1. The CDR3 length is 14 residues. In germline, CDR1 is SGDLS, CDR2 YYNGEE. The junction had 9 bases not matched to a gene; V was cut back by 3 bases and J by 6 bases. The CDR3 here is CASSAGQTTGEQYF. CDR3 DNA: TGTGCCAGCAGCGCGGGACAGACGACTGGCGAGCAGTACTTC.

This clone has a single count. The chain combines TRBV5-1 with TRBJ1-2, with a weak D call TRBD1 (5 bases). There are 13 residues in the CDR3. From germline, CDR1 is SGHRS and CDR2 YFSETQ. Trimming pared 4 bases from V and 8 bases from J, leaving 15 bases between. CDR3 DNA sequence: TGCGCCAGCAGCGAACTCCAGGGAGGAGGCTACACCTTC. Translation gives CASSELQGGGYTF.

The chain joins TRBV15 to TRBJ1-1; 7 bases align to TRBD1. CDR1 is LNHNV, CDR2 YYDKDF, per germline (reference sequence). CDR3 size: 15 residues. After removal of 0 bases from V and 3 bases from J, the junction contained 4 bases not matched to a gene. CDR3 nucleotide sequence: TGTGCCACCAGCAGAGACGAACAGGGGTACACTGAAGCTTTCTTT. Translation: CATSRDEQGYTEAFF.

The chain combines TRBV4-2 with TRBJ1-4, with D possibly TRBD1 on 6 matching bases. The V gene's germline CDR1 is LGHNA and CDR2 YNFKEQ. CDR3 length: 16 amino acids. Trimming took 1 base from V and 5 from J, leaving 14 bases between them. The CDR3 DNA reads as TGTGCCAGCAGCCAAGGTGTCCAGGGGACGAATGAAAAACTGTTTTTT. Encoded protein: CASSQGVQGTNEKLFF.

This clone has only one observation. Here the CDR3 reads CASSTGWGNQPQHF. The CDR3 coding sequence is TGTGCCAGTAGTACGGGATGGGGCAATCAGCCCCAGCATTTT. This chain joins TRBV19 and TRBJ1-5; D is unresolved. CDR1 LNHDA and CDR2 SQIVND come from the germline V gene (reference sequence). V was pared by 4 bases and J by 2 bases, with 9 bases between. CDR3 length: 14 amino acids.

The V and J genes are TRBV2 and TRBJ2-7, with TRBD1 matching 10 bases. The CDR3 has 16 amino acids. V was pared by 6 bases and J by 0 bases, with 8 bases of the junction left unmatched. CDR1 SNHLY and CDR2 FYNNEI come from the germline V gene. CDR3 sequence reads: CASRPTRTGGSYEQYF. CDR3 DNA sequence: TGTGCCAGCAGGCCAACCAGGACAGGGGGCTCCTACGAGCAGTACTTC.

This chain's CDR3 is CASSVSSGGNTEAFF. The CDR3 bases are TGTGCCAGCAGCGTGAGTTCCGGGGGGAACACTGAAGCTTTCTTT. This chain links TRBV9 with TRBJ1-1, with D perhaps matching TRBD1 (5 bases). The CDR3 extends over 15 amino acids. Trimming cost V 2 bases and J 1 base, with 12 bases left between them. The germline V gene encodes CDR1 SGDLS and CDR2 YYNGEE. Complete variable domain (other parts from reference TRBV9 and TRBJ1-1): DSGVTQTPKHLITATGQRVTLRCSPRSGDLSVYWYQQSLDQGLQFLIQYYNGEERAKGNILERFSAQQFPDLHSELNLSSLELGDSALYFCASSVSSGGNTEAFFGQGTRLTVV.

V usage is TRBV4-1 and J usage is TRBJ1-1, with TRBD1 identical over 11 bases. This CDR3 is built from 16 residues. V trimming: 4 bases; J trimming: 3 bases; junction bases outside the gene matches: 7. Per the germline V gene, CDR1 is MGHRA and CDR2 is YSYEKL. DNA of the CDR3: TGCGCCAGCAGCCCCGGGACAGGGGGTTGGGACACTGAAGCTTTCTTT. It encodes CASSPGTGGWDTEAFF.

The chain has TRBV5-4 and TRBJ1-2; D is ambiguous. Trimming removed 4 bases from V and 3 bases from J, with 19 bases in between. The CDR3 is 16 residues long. In germline, CDR1 is SGHNT, CDR2 YYREEE (reference sequence). DNA for the CDR3: TGTGCCAGCAGCCCACCGCCTGCCCGGGGTGACTATGGCTACACCTTC. Residues: CASSPPPARGDYGYTF.

The chain joins TRBV11-1 to TRBJ2-2; 8 nucleotides line up with TRBD2. This CDR3 comprises 14 residues. The germline gives CDR1 SGHAT, CDR2 FQDESV (reference sequence). Trimming cost V 8 bases and J 5 bases; bases outside gene matches: 7. CDR3 nucleotides: TGTGCCAGCGTTGCGGGGGGAAGTACCGGGGAGCTGTTTTTT. It is translated as CASVAGGSTGELFF.

V is TRBV19 and J is TRBJ2-2, with 9 bases lining up with TRBD1. The CDR3 length is 14 residues. Germline values: CDR1 LNHDA, CDR2 SQIVND (reference sequence). The trim removed 10 bases at V and 7 bases at J, leaving 10 bases unmatched. CDR3 nucleotide sequence: TGTGCCACCGCCGGGACAGGGTATTTCGGGGAGCTGTTTTTT. Amino acid sequence: CATAGTGYFGELFF.

The V gene is TRBV6-5, the J gene TRBJ1-2; a weak D match, TRBD1 (6 bases). V lost 0 bases and J lost 4, with 12 bases in between. CDR3 size: 15 residues. The V gene's germline CDR1 is MNHEY and CDR2 SVGAGI. CDR3 region: CASSYSPGQPYGYTF. CDR3 coding DNA: TGTGCCAGCAGTTACTCCCCCGGACAGCCCTATGGCTACACCTTC.